The 14 T cell receptor beta chains presented below share a single source sample, sequenced in a study of vaccination and CD4 T cells after COVID-19. MiXCR, run by TCRdb on the PCR reads, gives a single entry per CDR3 protein. Found here are approximately 29,000 distinct CDR3 sequences, 50% of them singletons; the top ten hold approximately 6.1%. The sample's time point: late sampling 161 to 241 days after vaccination in a few convalescent patients. This material consisted of CD4+ T cells from blood, taken about 7 months after SARS-CoV-2 vaccination. The origin of the receptors is a human donor who had recovered from COVID-19.

The chain carries TRBV7-2 and TRBJ1-1; 9 nucleotides agree with TRBD1. V gave up 5 bases and J gave up 6 bases; unmatched junction bases: 4. Looked up from germline, CDR1 is SGHTA and CDR2 is FQGNSA. The CDR3 runs to 13 residues. The CDR3 bases are TGTGCCAGCAGCGGGACAGGGCGGGCTGAAGCTTTCTTT. Amino acids: CASSGTGRAEAFF.

The chain joins TRBV27 to TRBJ2-1; D is uncertain. CDR1 and CDR2 from the germline V gene are MNHEY and SMNVEV (reference sequence). CDR3 length: 15 amino acids. The ends were cut back, 5 bases at V and 5 bases at J, with 16 bases in the middle. CDR3 sequence reads: CASSLYALGDNEQFF. The CDR3 bases are TGTGCCAGCAGTCTTTATGCCCTAGGAGACAATGAGCAGTTCTTC.

The sample holds one count of this clonotype. The chain combines TRBV29-1 with TRBJ2-4; TRBD1 matches 8 bases. Germline CDR1 reads SQVTM; CDR2 reads ANQGSEA. With 2 bases clipped from V and 7 bases from J, the junction kept 7 bases outside the gene matches. The CDR3 spans 14 residues. The CDR3 here is CSVEQGAQGNIQYF. The CDR3 region has the DNA TGCAGCGTTGAACAGGGGGCGCAGGGGAACATTCAGTACTTC.

The chain employs TRBV28 and TRBJ2-5; 7 bases agree with TRBD1. V trimming: 6 bases; J trimming: 4 bases; junction bases outside the gene matches: 8. The CDR3 length is 14 residues. Germline values: CDR1 MDHEN, CDR2 SYDVKM. CDR3 in amino acids: CASRPEQGLETQYF. The CDR3 nucleotides are TGTGCCAGCAGACCAGAACAGGGGCTAGAGACCCAGTACTTC.

In this sample, this clonotype turned up a few times. The DNA of the CDR3 is TGTGCCAGCAAAGACGACAGACCTTACAATCAGCCCCAGCATTTT. Translating gives CASKDDRPYNQPQHF. The chain combines TRBV6-1 with TRBJ1-5; the D gene is possibly TRBD1 (5 bases). The CDR3 has 15 amino acids. Trimming cost V 7 bases and J 3 bases, with 16 bases left between them. In germline, CDR1 is MNHNS, CDR2 SASEGT.

The genes are TRBV7-6 and TRBJ2-2; the D call may be TRBD1 or TRBD2 (5 bases each). CDR1 and CDR2 from the germline V gene are SGHVS and FNYEAQ. The CDR3 has 13 residues. The ends were cut back, 8 bases at V and 0 bases at J, with 7 bases in the middle. The CDR3 sequence: CASRGPNTGELFF. CDR3 coding DNA: TGTGCCAGCCGGGGCCCGAACACCGGGGAGCTGTTTTTT.

This clonotype came up a few times. The rearrangement links TRBV27 to TRBJ1-2; no firm D call. Trimming cost V 3 bases and J 3 bases, with 11 bases left between them. CDR3 length equals 14 residues. Germline values: CDR1 MNHEY, CDR2 SMNVEV (reference sequence). DNA for the CDR3: TGTGCCAGCAGTTTCGCGCGGGCCGACTATGGCTACACCTTC. This translates into CASSFARADYGYTF.

The chain links TRBV10-2 to TRBJ2-5; D unresolved. This CDR3 comprises 10 residues. V was clipped by 8 bases and J by 1 base, with 2 bases between them. Germline CDR1 reads WSHSY; CDR2 reads SAAADI. DNA of the CDR3: TGCGCCAGCGGCCAAGAGACCCAGTACTTC. This sequence encodes CASGQETQYF.

This rearrangement joins TRBV4-1 to TRBJ2-7, with D perhaps TRBD2 (6 bases). Germline values: CDR1 MGHRA, CDR2 YSYEKL. CDR3 length: 15 residues. The V gene lost 10 bases and the J gene lost 7 bases, with 26 bases spanning the gap. DNA for the CDR3: TGCGCCACATCCGGGACTCCCCTCGCTTTAGAAGAGCAGTACTTC. It encodes CATSGTPLALEEQYF.

This chain joins TRBV11-2 and TRBJ2-1; D is unresolved. This CDR3 is built from 22 residues. V was clipped by 1 base and J by 4 bases, with 32 bases between them. CDR1 and CDR2 from the germline V gene are SGHAT and FQNNGV. CDR3 nucleotides: TGTGCCAGCAGCTTAGCCGCAACCCTGGCGGCCGTCACCCCAAGCTCTTACAATGAGCAGTTCTTC. It translates to CASSLAATLAAVTPSSYNEQFF.

This clonotype was observed a few times. The chain uses TRBV20-1 and TRBJ1-6; D remains unclear. The ends were cut back, 7 bases at V and 0 bases at J, with 10 bases in the middle. CDR3 length: 14 residues. CDR1 and CDR2 from the germline V gene are DFQATT and SNEGSKA (reference sequence). The DNA for the CDR3 is TGCAGTGTAACAGTGAGCTCCTATAATTCACCCCTCCACTTT. Its protein product is CSVTVSSYNSPLHF.

The sample holds a few counts of this clonotype. This chain joins TRBV27 and TRBJ2-5, with a tentative D call TRBD1 (6 bases). Trimming removed 5 bases at V and 2 bases at J, with 21 bases between. CDR3 length: 17 residues. CDR1 and CDR2 from the germline V gene are MNHEY and SMNVEV (reference sequence). CDR3 bases: TGTGCCAGCAGTCCCTCCCCAGGGGAGAAGGGACAAGAGACCCAGTACTTC. Protein sequence: CASSPSPGEKGQETQYF.

The V gene is TRBV29-1, the J gene TRBJ1-2; D is undetermined. The CDR3 runs 13 residues. Between the trimmed V and J ends, which lost 6 bases and 8 bases, there was a span of 19 bases. CDR1 and CDR2 from the germline V gene are SQVTM and ANQGSEA. This chain's CDR3 is CSVLKEWQRGYTF. Here the CDR3 DNA reads TGCAGCGTCCTAAAGGAGTGGCAAAGGGGCTACACCTTC.

This clonotype was seen more than once but under ten times. The chain links TRBV27 to TRBJ1-6, with 7 bases aligning to TRBD1. This CDR3 is built from 14 residues. Trimming at V came to 4 bases and at J to 7 bases, leaving 4 bases not matched to a gene. Germline CDR1 MNHEY, CDR2 SMNVEV (reference sequence). This CDR3 is CASSYGQENSPLHF. The DNA for the CDR3 is TGTGCCAGCAGTTATGGACAGGAGAATTCACCCCTCCACTTT.